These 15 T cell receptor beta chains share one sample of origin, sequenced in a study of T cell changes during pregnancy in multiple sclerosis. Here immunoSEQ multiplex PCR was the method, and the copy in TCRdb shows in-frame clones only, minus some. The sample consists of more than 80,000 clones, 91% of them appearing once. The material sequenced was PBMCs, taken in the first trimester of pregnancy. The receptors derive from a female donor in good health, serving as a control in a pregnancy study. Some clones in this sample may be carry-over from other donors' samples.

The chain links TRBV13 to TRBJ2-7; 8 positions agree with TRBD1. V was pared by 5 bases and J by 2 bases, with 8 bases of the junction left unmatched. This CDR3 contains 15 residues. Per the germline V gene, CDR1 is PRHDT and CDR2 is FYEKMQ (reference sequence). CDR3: CASSPPTGAPYEQYF. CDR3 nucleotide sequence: TGTGCCAGCAGCCCCCCGACAGGGGCCCCCTACGAGCAGTACTTC.

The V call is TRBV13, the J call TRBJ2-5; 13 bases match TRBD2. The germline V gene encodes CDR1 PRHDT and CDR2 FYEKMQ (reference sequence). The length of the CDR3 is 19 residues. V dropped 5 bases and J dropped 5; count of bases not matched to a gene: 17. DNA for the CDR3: TGTGCCAGCAGCCTTGGGGGACTAGCGGGATCTGTTGTGTTGGAGACCCAGTACTTC. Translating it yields CASSLGGLAGSVVLETQYF.

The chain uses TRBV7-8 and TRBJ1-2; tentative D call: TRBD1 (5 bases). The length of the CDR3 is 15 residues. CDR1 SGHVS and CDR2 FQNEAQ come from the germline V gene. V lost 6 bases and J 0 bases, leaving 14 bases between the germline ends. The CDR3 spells CASRPTVFANYGYTF. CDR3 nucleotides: TGTGCCAGCAGGCCGACAGTTTTTGCTAACTATGGCTACACCTTC.

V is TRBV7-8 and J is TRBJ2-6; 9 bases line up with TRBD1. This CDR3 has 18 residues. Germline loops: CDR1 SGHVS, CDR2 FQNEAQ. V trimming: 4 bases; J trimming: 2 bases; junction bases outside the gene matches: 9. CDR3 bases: TGTGCCAGCAGCTACACAGGGGGCCGGGTTACTGGGGCCAACGTCCTGACTTTC. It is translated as CASSYTGGRVTGANVLTF.

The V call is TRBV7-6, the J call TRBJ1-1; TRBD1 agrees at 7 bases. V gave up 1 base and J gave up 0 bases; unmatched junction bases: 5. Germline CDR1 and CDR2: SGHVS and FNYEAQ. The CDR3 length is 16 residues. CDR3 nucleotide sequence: TGTGCCAGCAGCTTAGGGGCAGGGGGAATGAACACTGAAGCTTTCTTT. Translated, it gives CASSLGAGGMNTEAFF.

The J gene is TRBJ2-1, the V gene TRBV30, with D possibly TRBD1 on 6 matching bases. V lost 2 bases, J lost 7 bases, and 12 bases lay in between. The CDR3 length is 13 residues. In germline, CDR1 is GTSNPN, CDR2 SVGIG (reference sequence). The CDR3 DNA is TGTGCCTGGAGTCTGGAAAGGGGGAATGAGCAGTTCTTC. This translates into CAWSLERGNEQFF. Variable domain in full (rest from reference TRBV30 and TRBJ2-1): SQTIHQWPATLVQPVGSPLSLECTVEGTSNPNLYWYRQAAGRGLQLLFYSVGIGQISSEVPQNLSASRPQDRQFILSSKKLLLSDSGFYLCAWSLERGNEQFFGPGTRLTVL.

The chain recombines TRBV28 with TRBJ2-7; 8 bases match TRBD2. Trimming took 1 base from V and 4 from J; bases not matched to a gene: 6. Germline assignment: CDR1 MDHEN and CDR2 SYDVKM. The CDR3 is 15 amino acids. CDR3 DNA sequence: TGTGCCAGCAGTTTATACGGGACTAGGGGTTACGAGCAGTACTTC. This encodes CASSLYGTRGYEQYF. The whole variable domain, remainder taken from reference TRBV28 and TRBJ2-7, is DVKVTQSSRYLVKRTGEKVFLECVQDMDHENMFWYRQDPGLGLRLIYFSYDVKMKEKGDIPEGYSVSREKKERFSLILESASTNQTSMYLCASSLYGTRGYEQYFGPGTRLTVT.

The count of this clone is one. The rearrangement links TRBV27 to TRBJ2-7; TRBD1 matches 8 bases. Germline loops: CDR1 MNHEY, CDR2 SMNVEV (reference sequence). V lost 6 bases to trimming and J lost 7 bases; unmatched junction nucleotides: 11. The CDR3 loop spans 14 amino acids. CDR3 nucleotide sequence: TGTGCCAGCAGCCCACTCCGACAGGGGAGTGAGCAGTACTTC. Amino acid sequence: CASSPLRQGSEQYF.

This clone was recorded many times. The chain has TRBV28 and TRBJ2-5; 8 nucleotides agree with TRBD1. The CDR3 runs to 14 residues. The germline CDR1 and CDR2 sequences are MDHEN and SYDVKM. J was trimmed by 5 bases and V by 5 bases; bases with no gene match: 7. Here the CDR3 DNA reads TGTGCCAGCAGTCGTGGACAGGGTTTGGAGACCCAGTACTTC. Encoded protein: CASSRGQGLETQYF. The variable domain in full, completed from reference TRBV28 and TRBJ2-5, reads DVKVTQSSRYLVKRTGEKVFLECVQDMDHENMFWYRQDPGLGLRLIYFSYDVKMKEKGDIPEGYSVSREKKERFSLILESASTNQTSMYLCASSRGQGLETQYFGPGTRLLVL.

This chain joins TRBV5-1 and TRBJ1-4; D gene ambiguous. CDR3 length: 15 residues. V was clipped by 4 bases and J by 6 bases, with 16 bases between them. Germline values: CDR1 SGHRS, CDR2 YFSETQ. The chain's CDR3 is CASSVYHSRDEKLFF. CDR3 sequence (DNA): TGCGCCAGCAGCGTTTACCATTCCCGCGATGAAAAACTGTTTTTT.

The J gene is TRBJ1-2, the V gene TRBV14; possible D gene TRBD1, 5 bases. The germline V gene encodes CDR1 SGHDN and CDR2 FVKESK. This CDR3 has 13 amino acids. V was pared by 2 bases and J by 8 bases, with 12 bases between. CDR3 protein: CASSQSGLWGYTF. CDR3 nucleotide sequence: TGTGCCAGCAGCCAATCAGGGCTTTGGGGCTACACCTTC.

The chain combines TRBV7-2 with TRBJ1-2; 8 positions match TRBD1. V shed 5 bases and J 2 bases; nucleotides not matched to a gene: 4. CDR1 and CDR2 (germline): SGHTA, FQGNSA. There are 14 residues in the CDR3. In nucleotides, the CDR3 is TGTGCCAGCAGCACACAGGGGGGGAACTATGGCTACACCTTC. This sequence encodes CASSTQGGNYGYTF.

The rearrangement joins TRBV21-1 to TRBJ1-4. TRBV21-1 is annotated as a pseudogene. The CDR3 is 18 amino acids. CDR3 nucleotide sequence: TGTGCCAGCAGCAAAGGTGGGGAGCCCATTGCAACTAATGAAAAACTGTTTTTT. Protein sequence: CASSKGGEPIATNEKLFF.

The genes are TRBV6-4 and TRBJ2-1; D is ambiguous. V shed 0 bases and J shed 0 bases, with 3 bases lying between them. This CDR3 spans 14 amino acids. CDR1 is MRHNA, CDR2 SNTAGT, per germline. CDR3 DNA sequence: TGTGCCAGCAGTGACTCTAGCTCCTACAATGAGCAGTTCTTC. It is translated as CASSDSSSYNEQFF.

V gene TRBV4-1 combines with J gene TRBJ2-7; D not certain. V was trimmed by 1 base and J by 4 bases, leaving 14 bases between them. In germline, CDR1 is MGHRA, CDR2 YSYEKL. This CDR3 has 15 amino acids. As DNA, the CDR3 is TGCGCCAGCAGCCAAGTGGAGCCGCTCCGGTACGAGCAGTACTTC. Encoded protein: CASSQVEPLRYEQYF.